One and the same sample provided the 28 T cell receptor beta chains below, sequenced in a study of cytomegalovirus exposure and HLA in healthy donors. Researchers ran the PCR with 60 Vbeta and 13 Jbeta primers. TCRdb's copy holds only in-frame clones and misses some; the assay was immunoSEQ multiplex PCR. The sample carries about 120,000 clones, roughly 9% recorded once. Material: PBMCs. Receptors originate from a middle-aged woman in good health and CMV-seropositive.

This clone was detected only a few times. The CDR3 is CASSPHDRGNQETQYF. CDR3 sequence (DNA): TGTGCCAGCAGCCCCCATGACAGGGGGAACCAAGAGACCCAGTACTTC. The gene calls are TRBV7-8 and TRBJ2-5, with TRBD1 matching over 9 bases. The junction had 7 bases not matched to a gene; V was cut back by 5 bases and J by 0 bases. The CDR3 extends over 16 amino acids. Looked up from germline, CDR1 is SGHVS and CDR2 is FQNEAQ.

The rearrangement joins TRBV25-1 to TRBJ1-4; a weak D match, TRBD1 (6 bases). The V and J ends lost 3 bases and 0 bases respectively, with 14 bases between them. The germline gives CDR1 MGHDK, CDR2 SYGVNS. This CDR3 has 17 amino acids. CDR3 nucleotides: TGTGCCAGCAGTGAGCGACAGGTACTTGCAACTAATGAAAAACTGTTTTTT. Translating it yields CASSERQVLATNEKLFF.

The chain couples TRBV6-6 to TRBJ1-1; no reliable D call. This CDR3 comprises 14 residues. CDR1 is MNHNY and CDR2 is SVGAGI in the germline V gene (reference sequence). V was clipped by 8 bases and J by 1 base, with 14 bases between them. The CDR3 region is CASLESRSNTEAFF. The CDR3 DNA reads as TGTGCCAGCTTGGAGAGCAGATCGAACACTGAAGCTTTCTTT.

This clone appeared a few times. Written as DNA, the CDR3 is TGTGCCACGCGGGGGTTCCCCAAAAACATTCAGTACTTC. This codes for CATRGFPKNIQYF. The chain employs TRBV6-1 and TRBJ2-4; TRBD2 matches 7 bases. The CDR3 is 13 amino acids. Germline lookup yields CDR1 MNHNS and CDR2 SASEGT. V trimming: 10 bases; J trimming: 2 bases; junction bases outside the gene matches: 5.

A few counts support this clone. The genes are TRBV7-7 and TRBJ2-7, with 8 bases matching TRBD1. The V gene end was trimmed by 2 bases and the J gene end by 3 bases; junction bases not matched to a gene: 3. Germline V CDR1 and CDR2: SSHAT, FNYEAQ (reference sequence). CDR3 length: 14 amino acids. CDR3: CASSLSGQGYEQYF. The CDR3 DNA sequence: TGTGCCAGCAGCTTAAGTGGACAGGGCTACGAGCAGTACTTC.

The rearrangement joins TRBV6-5 to TRBJ2-5; a possible D gene is TRBD2 (7 bases). The ends were cut back, 10 bases at V and 5 bases at J, with 20 bases in the middle. CDR1 and CDR2 (germline): MNHEY, SVGAGI. This CDR3 is 14 amino acids long. The CDR3 coding sequence is TGTGCCACCTCACCCAACGGGGGGCCGGAGACCCAGTACTTC. Translating it yields CATSPNGGPETQYF.

This rearrangement joins TRBV28 to TRBJ1-2; 8 bases align to TRBD1. V trimming: 5 bases; J trimming: 7 bases; junction bases outside the gene matches: 9. Per the germline V gene, CDR1 is MDHEN and CDR2 is SYDVKM. This CDR3 is 14 amino acids long. CDR3 amino acids: CASSLPRGRGGYTF. CDR3 nucleotide sequence: TGTGCCAGCAGTCTACCCAGGGGGCGGGGTGGCTACACCTTC.

The gene calls are TRBV7-3 and TRBJ2-4; perhaps TRBD2 as D (5 bases). CDR3 size: 14 residues. Germline-derived CDR1 and CDR2 are SGHTA and FQGTGA. V dropped 0 bases and J dropped 9 bases, with 12 bases sitting between them. CDR3 coding DNA: TGTGCCAGCAGCTTAACCCCGGGTGGGAGCATTCAGTACTTC. This encodes CASSLTPGGSIQYF. The full variable domain, its missing parts supplied by reference TRBV7-3 and TRBJ2-4, is GAGVSQTPSNKVTEKGKYVELRCDPISGHTALYWYRQSLGQGPEFLIYFQGTGAADDSGLPNDRFFAVRPEGSVSTLKIQRTERGDSAVYLCASSLTPGGSIQYFGAGTRLSVL.

This chain links TRBV10-3 with TRBJ2-5; possibly TRBD1 for D (6 bases). V lost 0 bases and J lost 4, with 12 bases in between. The CDR3 extends over 15 amino acids. Germline CDR1 reads ENHRY; CDR2 reads SYGVKD. CDR3 amino acids: CAISESRQGRETQYF. In nucleotides, the CDR3 is TGTGCCATCAGTGAGTCTCGTCAGGGGAGAGAGACCCAGTACTTC.

This clone was detected a few times. The chain joins TRBV27 to TRBJ2-1, with D hard to call. The germline CDR1 and CDR2 sequences are MNHEY and SMNVEV (reference sequence). V lost 2 bases and J 4 bases, leaving 9 bases between the germline ends. The CDR3 length is 14 residues. CDR3 protein: CASSLSAIYNEQFF. CDR3 sequence (DNA): TGTGCCAGCAGTTTAAGTGCGATTTACAATGAGCAGTTCTTC.

A few counts support this clone. This chain uses TRBV15 with TRBJ1-1; the match to TRBD1 covers 7 bases. The CDR3 is 14 amino acids. Germline V gene lookup returns CDR1 LNHNV and CDR2 YYDKDF (reference sequence). J was trimmed by 5 bases and V by 2 bases; bases with no gene match: 5. As DNA, the CDR3 is TGTGCCACCAGCAGACCTACAGGGGAGACTGAAGCTTTCTTT. This translates into CATSRPTGETEAFF. Full variable domain (outside the CDR3, taken from reference TRBV15 and TRBJ1-1): DAMVIQNPRYQVTQFGKPVTLSCSQTLNHNVMYWYQQKSSQAPKLLFHYYDKDFNNEADTPDNFQSRRPNTSFCFLDIRSPGLGDTAMYLCATSRPTGETEAFFGQGTRLTVV.

This clone has more than one count but fewer than ten. V and J are TRBV15 and TRBJ2-2; possible D gene TRBD2, 6 bases. Germline-derived CDR1 and CDR2 are LNHNV and YYDKDF (reference sequence). The CDR3 spans 15 residues. Trimming stripped 3 bases from V and 3 bases from J, with 11 bases between. The CDR3: CATSRGRRDTGELFF. In nucleotides, the CDR3 is TGTGCCACCAGCAGGGGTCGGAGGGACACCGGGGAGCTGTTTTTT.

The gene calls are TRBV5-1 and TRBJ2-5; D perhaps matches TRBD1 (5 bases). CDR3 length: 14 amino acids. Germline V gene data show CDR1 as SGHRS and CDR2 as YFSETQ. Trimming cost V 1 base and J 5 bases, with 12 bases left between them. The CDR3 is CASSLRQGGETQYF. CDR3 nucleotides: TGCGCCAGCAGCTTGAGGCAGGGTGGGGAGACCCAGTACTTC.

This clone was seen more than once but under ten times. The chain uses TRBV30 and TRBJ2-6, with a weak D call TRBD2 (6 bases). Per the germline V gene, CDR1 is GTSNPN and CDR2 is SVGIG (reference sequence). CDR3 length: 15 residues. V shed 0 bases and J shed 5 bases, with 11 bases lying between them. The DNA of the CDR3 is TGTGCCTGGAGTGTGCCGGGACTCTGGGCCAACGTCCTGACTTTC. Translated, it gives CAWSVPGLWANVLTF. The full variable domain, with the rest looked up from reference TRBV30 and TRBJ2-6, is SQTIHQWPATLVQPVGSPLSLECTVEGTSNPNLYWYRQAAGRGLQLLFYSVGIGQISSEVPQNLSASRPQDRQFILSSKKLLLSDSGFYLCAWSVPGLWANVLTFGAGSRLTVL.

This clone came up a few times. V is TRBV25-1 and J is TRBJ2-3; D might be TRBD1 (6 bases). The CDR3 spans 18 residues. Between the trimmed V and J ends, which lost 2 bases and 2 bases, there was a span of 20 bases. Germline V CDR1 and CDR2: MGHDK, SYGVNS. The CDR3 loop reads CASSEARGAGVFTDTQYF. Here the CDR3 DNA reads TGTGCCAGCAGTGAAGCCCGGGGAGCAGGGGTTTTCACAGATACGCAGTATTTT.

This clone has more than one count but fewer than ten. The chain links TRBV10-3 to TRBJ1-2; D call uncertain. Trimming cost V 0 bases and J 0 bases, with 11 bases left between them. In germline, CDR1 is ENHRY, CDR2 SYGVKD. The CDR3 is 16 amino acids. CDR3 sequence: CAISESAGGPNYGYTF. The CDR3, as DNA: TGTGCCATCAGTGAGTCCGCGGGAGGCCCTAACTATGGCTACACCTTC.

This clone was seen only a few times. The chain has TRBV5-1 and TRBJ2-3; TRBD2 matches at 12 bases. This CDR3 has 18 amino acids. After removal of 1 base from V and 0 bases from J, the junction contained 6 bases not matched to a gene. From germline, CDR1 is SGHRS and CDR2 YFSETQ. This CDR3 is CASSLTSGGTTSTDTQYF. The DNA of the CDR3 is TGCGCCAGCAGCTTGACTAGCGGGGGGACCACTAGCACAGATACGCAGTATTTT. The whole variable domain, filled in from reference TRBV5-1 and TRBJ2-3, reads KAGVTQTPRYLIKTRGQQVTLSCSPISGHRSVSWYQQTPGQGLQFLFEYFSETQRNKGNFPGRFSGRQFSNSRSEMNVSTLELGDSALYLCASSLTSGGTTSTDTQYFGPGTRLTVL.

The table lists this clone with a few counts. This chain joins TRBV20-1 and TRBJ1-1; D unresolved. V was shortened by 1 base and J by 6 bases, with 6 bases between the two germline ends. Germline lookup yields CDR1 DFQATT and CDR2 SNEGSKA (reference sequence). There are 11 residues in the CDR3. CDR3 sequence reads: CSARVLAEAFF. The CDR3 DNA reads as TGCAGTGCTAGAGTACTGGCTGAAGCTTTCTTT.

There are a few counts of this clone. V usage is TRBV19 and J usage is TRBJ1-2; D unresolved. CDR3 length: 12 residues. Germline V gene lookup returns CDR1 LNHDA and CDR2 SQIVND (reference sequence). Trimming took 7 bases from V and 2 from J, leaving 8 bases between them. In nucleotides, the CDR3 is TGTGCCAGTATAGGAGGAAACTATGGCTACACCTTC. Translating gives CASIGGNYGYTF.

This chain uses TRBV9 with TRBJ2-1; D gene unclear. The CDR3 length is 15 residues. The V gene lost 4 bases and the J gene lost 4 bases, with 15 bases spanning the gap. Germline loops: CDR1 SGDLS, CDR2 YYNGEE. For the CDR3, the DNA is TGTGCCAGCAGCCCGAGGCTAAGTGAGTACAATGAGCAGTTCTTC. Translated, it gives CASSPRLSEYNEQFF.

This clone was seen only a few times. V usage is TRBV27 and J usage is TRBJ1-6; D might be TRBD1 (6 bases). The germline V and J ends were trimmed by 0 bases and 6 bases, with 15 bases remaining between them. Germline assignment: CDR1 MNHEY and CDR2 SMNVEV (reference sequence). CDR3 length equals 17 residues. The CDR3 DNA reads as TGTGCCAGCAGTTTATCGTGGGGGCTAGGGGGTAATTCACCCCTCCACTTT. This sequence encodes CASSLSWGLGGNSPLHF.

The V call is TRBV9, the J call TRBJ2-7; 8 bases agree with TRBD1. The J segment lost 5 bases and the V segment lost 4 bases, leaving 8 bases of the junction unmatched. This CDR3 contains 14 residues. From germline, CDR1 is SGDLS and CDR2 YYNGEE. This CDR3 is CASSPRTGFHEQYF. CDR3 coding DNA: TGTGCCAGCAGCCCCCGGACAGGGTTCCACGAGCAGTACTTC.

This clone was seen a few times. This sequence joins TRBV7-9 and TRBJ1-1; TRBD1 matches at 7 bases. The length of the CDR3 is 13 residues. CDR1 is SEHNR and CDR2 is FQNEAQ in the germline V gene (reference sequence). The V segment lost 4 bases and the J segment 8 bases; nucleotides outside the gene matches: 7. For the CDR3, the DNA is TGTGCCAGCAGCTACCGGACAGGCATCGAAGCTTTCTTT. Amino acids: CASSYRTGIEAFF.

The chain joins TRBV5-4 to TRBJ1-1; 7 positions agree with TRBD1. Germline V gene data show CDR1 as SGHNT and CDR2 as YYREEE (reference sequence). There are 16 residues in the CDR3. V shed 3 bases and J 6 bases; nucleotides not matched to a gene: 14. The CDR3 here is CASSSPPQQGTPEAFF. The CDR3 region has the DNA TGTGCCAGCAGCTCTCCCCCTCAACAGGGGACGCCTGAAGCTTTCTTT.

This clone showed up just a few times. This rearrangement joins TRBV7-2 to TRBJ2-2, with TRBD2 identical over 7 bases. Germline loops: CDR1 SGHTA, CDR2 FQGNSA. The junction had 12 bases not matched to a gene; V was cut back by 8 bases and J by 0 bases. The CDR3 is made up of 17 amino acids. The CDR3 coding sequence is TGTGCCAGCGCTAGGGAGGGTAGCGCAGCGAACACCGGGGAGCTGTTTTTT. Translation: CASAREGSAANTGELFF.

The V gene is TRBV6-4, the J gene TRBJ1-1; D is ambiguous. Germline lookup yields CDR1 MRHNA and CDR2 SNTAGT. V was cut by 0 bases and J by 4 bases, with 9 bases left in between. This CDR3 is 14 amino acids long. CDR3 sequence (DNA): TGTGCCAGCAGTGACTCTGGCCTGCCCACTGAAGCTTTCTTT. Its translation: CASSDSGLPTEAFF.

V gene TRBV7-2 combines with J gene TRBJ1-4, with D possibly TRBD1 on 5 matching bases. The CDR3 totals 15 residues. Germline V gene data show CDR1 as SGHTA and CDR2 as FQGNSA. V shed 4 bases and J shed 5 bases, with 14 bases lying between them. The CDR3 DNA reads TGTGCCAGCAGCTCCAGACAGCTCGAAAATGAAAAACTGTTTTTT. Translating it yields CASSSRQLENEKLFF.

The table lists this clone with a few counts. The chain is built from TRBV19 and TRBJ2-1, with 14 bases matching TRBD2. V lost 0 bases, J lost 9 bases, and 19 bases stayed unmatched. CDR1 LNHDA and CDR2 SQIVND come from the germline V gene (reference sequence). The CDR3 is 21 amino acids. CDR3 bases: TGTGCCAGTAGTATAGATAGGGGAGCGGGACTAGCGGGGGCCCGGGGGAGTGAGCAGTTCTTC. Its protein is CASSIDRGAGLAGARGSEQFF.